The clone carrying this T cell receptor (beta chain) was counted many times. Germline CDR1 reads SGHAT; CDR2 reads FQNNGV. The V and J ends lost 3 bases and 1 base, in that order; junction bases with no gene match: 6. This CDR3 comprises 18 residues. The TCRbeta library incorporated unique molecular identifiers. Each CDR3 protein is one row after TCRdb ran MiXCR on the PCR reads. The repertoire holds 240,000 or so distinct CDR3 sequences, with approximately 8% as singletons. The source of the sample is a study of T-cell reconstitution after alpha-beta-depleted transplantation in children. The receptor comes from a male patient between 5 and 17 years old who had a stem cell transplant for acute lymphoblastic leukemia, so the T cells may come from the graft donor. Sample: PBMCs, mostly from graft donor cells, taken 180 days after TCRalphabeta/CD19-depleted stem cell transplant. The J gene is TRBJ2-3, the V gene TRBV11-2; 14 bases align to TRBD2. The CDR3 is CASSLGLAGVGGTDTQYF. The CDR3 DNA reads as TGTGCCAGCAGCTTGGGACTAGCGGGGGTTGGGGGCACAGATACGCAGTATTTT.